The T cell receptor beta chain described here comes from a study of T-cell memory formation after mild COVID-19. From the 5' RACE reads, TCRdb called clonotypes with MiXCR, one entry per CDR3 protein. Of tens of thousands of distinct CDR3 sequences detected, around 14% appear once; the ten largest clones hold about 33%. V gave up 6 bases and J gave up 5 bases; unmatched junction bases: 6. CDR1 is SGHRS, CDR2 YFSETQ, per germline. The CDR3 length is 13 residues. The sample holds many counts of this clonotype. Sequencing was done on a sample of PBMCs or a T cell subset sorted from them (not recorded which). This TCR came from an adult woman who had mild COVID-19 (a few samples of this study predate the infection). Cell type and time point are not known. The rearrangement joins TRBV5-1 to TRBJ2-7, with 9 bases that match TRBD1. The CDR3 coding sequence is TGCGCCAGCAAGTCCCGGGACAGGGACGAGCAGTACTTC. It yields the protein CASKSRDRDEQYF. Full variable domain (missing parts from reference TRBV5-1 and TRBJ2-7): KAGVTQTPRYLIKTRGQQVTLSCSPISGHRSVSWYQQTPGQGLQFLFEYFSETQRNKGNFPGRFSGRQFSNSRSEMNVSTLELGDSALYLCASKSRDRDEQYFGPGTRLTVT.